The clone carrying this T cell receptor (beta chain) appeared once. Germline CDR1 is LGHNA and CDR2 is YNFKEQ. The CDR3 is 16 amino acids. V dropped 0 bases and J dropped 4 bases, with 15 bases sitting between them. The sample originates from a study of technical replicates of blood from several donors. The repertoire was sequenced with immunoSEQ multiplex PCR; TCRdb's copy has only in-frame clones and lacks some. The table includes more than 65,000 clones, more than 90% detected once. The chain uses TRBV4-2 and TRBJ1-2; D might be TRBD1 (6 bases). This TCR derives from a human donor in good health. The sequenced sample consisted of T cells isolated from PBMCs. The CDR3 here is CASSQDQRTEAYGYTF. The DNA for the CDR3 is TGTGCCAGCAGCCAAGATCAGAGGACAGAGGCCTATGGCTACACCTTC.